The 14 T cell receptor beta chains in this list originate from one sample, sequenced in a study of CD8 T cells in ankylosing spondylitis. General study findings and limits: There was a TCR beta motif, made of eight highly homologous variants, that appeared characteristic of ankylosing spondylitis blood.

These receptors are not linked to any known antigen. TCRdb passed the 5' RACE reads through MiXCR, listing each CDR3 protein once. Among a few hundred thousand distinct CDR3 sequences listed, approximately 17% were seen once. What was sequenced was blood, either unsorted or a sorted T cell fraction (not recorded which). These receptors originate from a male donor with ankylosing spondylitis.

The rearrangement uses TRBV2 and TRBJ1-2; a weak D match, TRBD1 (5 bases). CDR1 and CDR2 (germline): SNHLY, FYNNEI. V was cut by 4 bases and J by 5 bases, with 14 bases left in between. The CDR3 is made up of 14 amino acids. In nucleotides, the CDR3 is TGTGCCAGCAGTGTCGACAGCGCATCATATGGCTACACCTTC. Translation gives CASSVDSASYGYTF.

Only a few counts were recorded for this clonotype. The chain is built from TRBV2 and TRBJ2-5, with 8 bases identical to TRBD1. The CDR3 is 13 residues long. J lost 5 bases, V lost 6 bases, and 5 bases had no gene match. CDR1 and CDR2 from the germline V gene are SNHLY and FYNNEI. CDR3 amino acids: CASRRTGKETQYF. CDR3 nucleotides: TGTGCCAGCAGAAGGACAGGGAAGGAGACCCAGTACTTC.

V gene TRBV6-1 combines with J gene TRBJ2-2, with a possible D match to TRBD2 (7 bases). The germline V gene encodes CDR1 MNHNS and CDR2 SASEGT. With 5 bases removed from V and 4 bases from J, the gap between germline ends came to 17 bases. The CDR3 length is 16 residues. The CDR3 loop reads CASSPEGGRLTGELFF. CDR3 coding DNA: TGTGCCAGCAGTCCCGAGGGGGGGCGACTCACCGGGGAGCTGTTTTTT.

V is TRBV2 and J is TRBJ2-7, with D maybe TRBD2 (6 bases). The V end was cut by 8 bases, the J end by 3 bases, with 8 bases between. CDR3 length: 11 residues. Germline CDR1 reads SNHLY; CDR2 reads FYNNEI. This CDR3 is CASGGNYEQYF. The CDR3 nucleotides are TGTGCCAGCGGGGGGAACTACGAGCAGTACTTC.

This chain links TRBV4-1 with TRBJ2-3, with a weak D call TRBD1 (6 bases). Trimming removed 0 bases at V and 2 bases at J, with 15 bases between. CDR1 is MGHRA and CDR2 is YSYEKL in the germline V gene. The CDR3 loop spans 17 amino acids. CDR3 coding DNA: TGCGCCAGCAGCCAAGATTCGGCAGGGGCGATCACAGATACGCAGTATTTT. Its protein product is CASSQDSAGAITDTQYF.

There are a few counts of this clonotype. The CDR3 DNA reads TGCGCCAGCAGCTTGCAGGCAGGGCCCTACGAGCAGTACTTC. Translation gives CASSLQAGPYEQYF. The genes are TRBV5-1 and TRBJ2-7, with D possibly matching TRBD1 (5 bases). V lost 1 base, J lost 2 bases, and 10 bases lay in between. The CDR3 is made up of 14 amino acids. Germline V lookup: CDR1 SGHRS, CDR2 YFSETQ.

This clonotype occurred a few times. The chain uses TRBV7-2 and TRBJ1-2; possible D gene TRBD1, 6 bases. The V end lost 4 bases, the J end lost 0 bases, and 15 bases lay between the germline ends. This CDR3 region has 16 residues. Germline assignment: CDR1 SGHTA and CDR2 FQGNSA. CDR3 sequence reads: CASSSGQINSNYGYTF. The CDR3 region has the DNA TGTGCCAGCAGCTCCGGACAGATCAACTCTAACTATGGCTACACCTTC.

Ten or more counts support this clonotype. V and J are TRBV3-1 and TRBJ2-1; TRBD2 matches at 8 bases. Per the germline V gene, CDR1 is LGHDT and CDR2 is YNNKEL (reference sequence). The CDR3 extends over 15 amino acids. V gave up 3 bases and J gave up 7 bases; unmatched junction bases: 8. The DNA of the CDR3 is TGTGCCAGCAGCCACCCAGCGGGAGTCATGAATGAGCAGTTCTTC. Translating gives CASSHPAGVMNEQFF.

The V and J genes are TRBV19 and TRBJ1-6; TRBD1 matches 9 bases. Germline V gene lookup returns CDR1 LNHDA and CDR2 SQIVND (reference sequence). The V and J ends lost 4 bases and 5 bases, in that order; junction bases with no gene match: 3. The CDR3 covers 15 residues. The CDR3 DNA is TGTGCCAGTAGTACAAGGACAGGGGATAATTCACCCCTCCACTTT. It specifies CASSTRTGDNSPLHF. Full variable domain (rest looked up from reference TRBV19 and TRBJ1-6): DGGITQSPKYLFRKEGQNVTLSCEQNLNHDAMYWYRQDPGQGLRLIYYSQIVNDFQKGDIAEGYSVSREKKESFPLTVTSAQKNPTAFYLCASSTRTGDNSPLHFGNGTRLTVT.

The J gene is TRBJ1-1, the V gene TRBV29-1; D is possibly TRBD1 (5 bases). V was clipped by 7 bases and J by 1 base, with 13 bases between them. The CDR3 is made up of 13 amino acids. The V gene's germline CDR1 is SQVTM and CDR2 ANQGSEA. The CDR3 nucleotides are TGCAGCGCCCTGAAGGACACGAACACTGAAGCTTTCTTT. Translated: CSALKDTNTEAFF. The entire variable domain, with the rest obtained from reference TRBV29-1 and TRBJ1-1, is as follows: SAVISQKPSRDICQRGTSLTIQCQVDSQVTMMFWYRQQPGQSLTLIATANQGSEATYESGFVIDKFPISRPNLTFSTLTVSNMSPEDSSIYLCSALKDTNTEAFFGQGTRLTVV.

In DNA, the CDR3 is TGCGCCAGCAGCTTGTCCGGGACAGAGAATGAAAAACTGTTTTTT. It yields the protein CASSLSGTENEKLFF. The rearrangement joins TRBV5-1 to TRBJ1-4; 7 positions match TRBD1. V lost 1 base to trimming and J lost 5 bases; unmatched junction nucleotides: 5. This CDR3 contains 15 residues. CDR1 is SGHRS and CDR2 is YFSETQ in the germline V gene.

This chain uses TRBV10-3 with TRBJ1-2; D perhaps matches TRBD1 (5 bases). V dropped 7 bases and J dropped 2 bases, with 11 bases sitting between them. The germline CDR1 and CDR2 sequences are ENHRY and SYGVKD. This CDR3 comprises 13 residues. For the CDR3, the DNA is TGTGCCATCACTAGTGGGGGAAACTATGGCTACACCTTC. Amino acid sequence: CAITSGGNYGYTF.

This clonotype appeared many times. The CDR3 protein is CSAGGGDTEAFF. The CDR3 coding sequence is TGCAGCGCCGGCGGGGGGGACACTGAAGCTTTCTTT. V usage is TRBV29-1 and J usage is TRBJ1-1, with D possibly TRBD1 on 5 matching bases. The CDR3 has 12 residues. The V gene's germline CDR1 is SQVTM and CDR2 ANQGSEA. Trimming left V 7 bases short and J 3 bases short, with 12 bases between.

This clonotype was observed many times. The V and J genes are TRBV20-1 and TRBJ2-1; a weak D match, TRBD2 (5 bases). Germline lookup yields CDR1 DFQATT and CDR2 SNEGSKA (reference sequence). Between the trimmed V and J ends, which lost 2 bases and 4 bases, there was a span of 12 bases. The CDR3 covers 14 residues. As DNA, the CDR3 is TGCAGTGCTAGACCCCATAGCGAGTACAATGAGCAGTTCTTC. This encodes CSARPHSEYNEQFF.